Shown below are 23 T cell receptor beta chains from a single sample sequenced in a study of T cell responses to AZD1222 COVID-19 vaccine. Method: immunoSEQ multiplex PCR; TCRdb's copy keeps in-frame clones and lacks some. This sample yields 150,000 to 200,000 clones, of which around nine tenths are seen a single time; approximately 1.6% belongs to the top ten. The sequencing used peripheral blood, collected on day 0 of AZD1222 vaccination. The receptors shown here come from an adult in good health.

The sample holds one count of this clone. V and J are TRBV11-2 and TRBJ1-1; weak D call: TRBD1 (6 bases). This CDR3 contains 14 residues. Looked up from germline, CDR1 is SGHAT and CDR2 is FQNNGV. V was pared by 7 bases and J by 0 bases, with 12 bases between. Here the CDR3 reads CASTMTGLNTEAFF. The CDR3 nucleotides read TGTGCCAGCACGATGACAGGTTTGAACACTGAAGCTTTCTTT.

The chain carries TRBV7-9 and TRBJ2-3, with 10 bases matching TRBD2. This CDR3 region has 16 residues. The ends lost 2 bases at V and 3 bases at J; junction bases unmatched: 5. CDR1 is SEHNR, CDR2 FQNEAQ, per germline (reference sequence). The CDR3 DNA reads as TGTGCCAGCAGCTTAAGTACTAGCGGGAATACAGATACGCAGTATTTT. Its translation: CASSLSTSGNTDTQYF. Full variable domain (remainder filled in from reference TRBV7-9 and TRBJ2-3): DTGVSQNPRHKITKRGQNVTFRCDPISEHNRLYWYRQTLGQGPEFLTYFQNEAQLEKSRLLSDRFSAERPKGSFSTLEIQRTEQGDSAMYLCASSLSTSGNTDTQYFGPGTRLTVL.

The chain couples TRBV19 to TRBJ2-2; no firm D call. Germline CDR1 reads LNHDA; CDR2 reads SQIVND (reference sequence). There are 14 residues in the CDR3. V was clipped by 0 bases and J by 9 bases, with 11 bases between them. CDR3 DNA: TGTGCCAGTAGTATAGAGGCGCCGGGCCGGGAGCTGTTTTTT. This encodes CASSIEAPGRELFF.

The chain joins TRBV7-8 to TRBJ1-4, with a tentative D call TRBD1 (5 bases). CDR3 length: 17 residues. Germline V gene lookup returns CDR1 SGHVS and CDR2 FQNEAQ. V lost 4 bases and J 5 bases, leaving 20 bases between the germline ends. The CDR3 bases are TGTGCCAGCAGCTCCCGGGGTGGTGGGGGTTCAAATGAAAAACTGTTTTTT. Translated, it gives CASSSRGGGGSNEKLFF. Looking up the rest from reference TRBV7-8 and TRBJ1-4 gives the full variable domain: GAGVSQSPRYKVAKRGQDVALRCDPISGHVSLFWYQQALGQGPEFLTYFQNEAQLDKSGLPSDRFFAERPEGSVSTLKIQRTQQEDSAVYLCASSSRGGGGSNEKLFFGSGTQLSVL.

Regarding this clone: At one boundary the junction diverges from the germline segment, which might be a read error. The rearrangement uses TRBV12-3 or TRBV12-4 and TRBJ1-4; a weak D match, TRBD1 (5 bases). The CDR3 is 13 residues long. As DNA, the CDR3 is TGTGCCAGCAGTCTGCAGGGTGGTGTCAGCTGTGAATTT. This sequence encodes CASSLQGGVSCEF.

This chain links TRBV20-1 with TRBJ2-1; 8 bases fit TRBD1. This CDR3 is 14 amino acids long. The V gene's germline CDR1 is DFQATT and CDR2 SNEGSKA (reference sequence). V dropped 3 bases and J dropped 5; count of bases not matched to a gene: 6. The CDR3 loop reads CSASGQGGHNEQFF. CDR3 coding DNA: TGCAGTGCTAGTGGACAGGGCGGACACAATGAGCAGTTCTTC.

CDR3 in DNA: TGTGCCAGCAGTGATTGGGGGGGTCTTAAGGTTGGCAATCAGCCCCAGCATTTT. As protein: CASSDWGGLKVGNQPQHF. This rearrangement joins TRBV2 to TRBJ1-5; tentatively, D is TRBD1 (5 bases). Germline CDR1 reads SNHLY; CDR2 reads FYNNEI. V gave up 3 bases and J gave up 2 bases, with 20 bases separating them. This CDR3 is 18 amino acids long.

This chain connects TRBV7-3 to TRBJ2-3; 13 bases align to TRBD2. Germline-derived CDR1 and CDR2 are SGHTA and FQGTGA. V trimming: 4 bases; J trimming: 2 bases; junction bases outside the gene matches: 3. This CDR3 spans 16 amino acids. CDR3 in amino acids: CASSSGLAGDTDTQYF. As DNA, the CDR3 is TGTGCCAGCAGCTCCGGACTAGCGGGGGACACAGATACGCAGTATTTT.

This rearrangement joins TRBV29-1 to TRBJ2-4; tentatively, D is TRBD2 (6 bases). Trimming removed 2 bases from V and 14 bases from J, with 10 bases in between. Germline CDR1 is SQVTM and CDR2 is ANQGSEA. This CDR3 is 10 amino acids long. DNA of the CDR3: TGCAGCGTTGAACGGGAGAAGGAGTACTTC. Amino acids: CSVEREKEYF.

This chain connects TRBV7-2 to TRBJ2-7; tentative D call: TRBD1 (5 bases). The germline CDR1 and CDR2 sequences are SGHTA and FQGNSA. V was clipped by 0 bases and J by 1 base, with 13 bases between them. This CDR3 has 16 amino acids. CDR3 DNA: TGTGCCAGCAGCTTAGCGCAAACCAAGGGGTCCTACGAGCAGTACTTC. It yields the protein CASSLAQTKGSYEQYF.

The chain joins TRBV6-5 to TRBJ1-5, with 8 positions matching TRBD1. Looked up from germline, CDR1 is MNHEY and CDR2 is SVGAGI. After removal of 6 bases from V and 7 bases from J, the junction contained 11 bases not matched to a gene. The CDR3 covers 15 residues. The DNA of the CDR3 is TGTGCCAGCAGCCGAGGACAGGGAACGAGCCAGCCCCAGCATTTT. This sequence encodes CASSRGQGTSQPQHF.

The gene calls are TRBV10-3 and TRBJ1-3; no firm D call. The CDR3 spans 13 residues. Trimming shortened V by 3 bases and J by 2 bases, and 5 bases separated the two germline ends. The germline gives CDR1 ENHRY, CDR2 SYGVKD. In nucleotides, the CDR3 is TGTGCCATCAGTGAAAGGGCTGGAAACACCATATATTTT. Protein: CAISERAGNTIYF.

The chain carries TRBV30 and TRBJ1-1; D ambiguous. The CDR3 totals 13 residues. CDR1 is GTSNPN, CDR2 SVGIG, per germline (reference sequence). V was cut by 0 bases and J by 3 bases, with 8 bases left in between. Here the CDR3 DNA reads TGTGCCTGGAGTGTCGGGATGGACACTGAAGCTTTCTTT. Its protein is CAWSVGMDTEAFF.

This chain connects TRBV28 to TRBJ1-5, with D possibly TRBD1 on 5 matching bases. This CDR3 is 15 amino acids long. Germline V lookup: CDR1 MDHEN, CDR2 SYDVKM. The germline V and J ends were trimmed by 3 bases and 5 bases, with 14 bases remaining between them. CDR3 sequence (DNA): TGTGCCAGCAGTTTGAGCATAGGGGACCATCAGCCCCAGCATTTT. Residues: CASSLSIGDHQPQHF.

In DNA form, the CDR3 reads TGCGCCAGCAGCTTGGCCGGAGGGGGCGAGACCCAGTACTTC. The encoded protein is CASSLAGGGETQYF. The chain is built from TRBV5-1 and TRBJ2-5, with D tentatively TRBD1 (7 bases). V was pared by 0 bases and J by 5 bases, with 11 bases between. Germline V CDR1 and CDR2: SGHRS, YFSETQ. This CDR3 has 14 residues.

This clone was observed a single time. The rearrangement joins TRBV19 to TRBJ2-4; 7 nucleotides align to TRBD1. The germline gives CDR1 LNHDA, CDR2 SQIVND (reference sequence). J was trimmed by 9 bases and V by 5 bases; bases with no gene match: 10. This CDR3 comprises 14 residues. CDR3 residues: CASSADRASGIQYF. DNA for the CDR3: TGTGCCAGTAGTGCAGACAGGGCCTCGGGCATTCAGTACTTC.

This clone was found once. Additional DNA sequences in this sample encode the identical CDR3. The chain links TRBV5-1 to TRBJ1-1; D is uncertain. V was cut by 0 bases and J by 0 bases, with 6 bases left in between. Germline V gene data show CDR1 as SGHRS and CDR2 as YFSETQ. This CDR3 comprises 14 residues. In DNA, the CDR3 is TGCGCCAGCAGCTTGGCCAGCATGAACACTGAAGCTTTCTTT. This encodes CASSLASMNTEAFF.

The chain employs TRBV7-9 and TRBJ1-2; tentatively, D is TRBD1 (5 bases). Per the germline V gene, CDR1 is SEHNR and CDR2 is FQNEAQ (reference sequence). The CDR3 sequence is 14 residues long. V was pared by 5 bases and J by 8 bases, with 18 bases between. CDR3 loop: CASSQNVGRDGYTF. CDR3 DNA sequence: TGTGCCAGCAGCCAAAACGTAGGAAGGGACGGCTACACCTTC. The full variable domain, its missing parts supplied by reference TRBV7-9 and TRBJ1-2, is DTGVSQNPRHKITKRGQNVTFRCDPISEHNRLYWYRQTLGQGPEFLTYFQNEAQLEKSRLLSDRFSAERPKGSFSTLEIQRTEQGDSAMYLCASSQNVGRDGYTFGSGTRLTVV.

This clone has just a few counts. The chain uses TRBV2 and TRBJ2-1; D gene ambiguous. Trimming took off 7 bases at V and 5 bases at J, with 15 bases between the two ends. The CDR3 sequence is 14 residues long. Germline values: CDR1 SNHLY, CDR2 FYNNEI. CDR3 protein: CASTRNNADNEQFF. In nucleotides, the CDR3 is TGTGCCAGCACCCGAAACAATGCTGACAATGAGCAGTTCTTC.

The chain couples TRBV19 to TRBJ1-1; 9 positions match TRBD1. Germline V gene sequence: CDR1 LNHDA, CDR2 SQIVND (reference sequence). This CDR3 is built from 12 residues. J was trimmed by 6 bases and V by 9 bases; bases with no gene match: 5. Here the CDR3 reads CASTGGIAEAFF. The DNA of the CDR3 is TGTGCCAGCACAGGGGGCATCGCTGAAGCTTTCTTT.

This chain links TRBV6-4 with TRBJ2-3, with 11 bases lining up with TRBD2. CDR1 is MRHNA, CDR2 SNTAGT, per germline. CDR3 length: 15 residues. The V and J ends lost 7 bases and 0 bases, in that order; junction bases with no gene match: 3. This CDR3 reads CASKLAGGSTDTQYF. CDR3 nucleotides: TGTGCCAGCAAGTTAGCGGGAGGGAGCACAGATACGCAGTATTTT.

The CDR3 region has the DNA TGCGCCAGCAGCTTGACAGGGAAAGGGGTCACTGAAGCTTTCTTT. Its protein product is CASSLTGKGVTEAFF. This chain uses TRBV5-1 with TRBJ1-1; possibly TRBD1 for D (6 bases). There are 15 residues in the CDR3. V gave up 1 base and J gave up 4 bases, with 14 bases separating them. Germline values: CDR1 SGHRS, CDR2 YFSETQ. The full variable domain, with the rest looked up from reference TRBV5-1 and TRBJ1-1, is KAGVTQTPRYLIKTRGQQVTLSCSPISGHRSVSWYQQTPGQGLQFLFEYFSETQRNKGNFPGRFSGRQFSNSRSEMNVSTLELGDSALYLCASSLTGKGVTEAFFGQGTRLTVV.

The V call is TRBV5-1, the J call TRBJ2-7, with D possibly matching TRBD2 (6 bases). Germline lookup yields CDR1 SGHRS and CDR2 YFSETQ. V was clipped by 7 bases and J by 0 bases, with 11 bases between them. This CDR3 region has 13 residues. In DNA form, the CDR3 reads TGCGCCAGCGCTAGGGACTTCTCCTACGAGCAGTACTTC. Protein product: CASARDFSYEQYF. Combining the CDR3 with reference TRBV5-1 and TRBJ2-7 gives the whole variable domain KAGVTQTPRYLIKTRGQQVTLSCSPISGHRSVSWYQQTPGQGLQFLFEYFSETQRNKGNFPGRFSGRQFSNSRSEMNVSTLELGDSALYLCASARDFSYEQYFGPGTRLTVT.